Given below is one T cell receptor (beta chain) in context. The target antigen is unknown. Repertoires were generated with immunoSEQ multiplex PCR, while TCRdb's copy carries only in-frame clones and drops some. The sample shows some 150,000 clones, around 92% of them seen only once. The CDR3 extends over 17 amino acids. Germline V gene lookup returns CDR1 MGHDK and CDR2 SYGVNS. V lost 4 bases and J lost 7, with 25 bases in between. The sample belongs to a study of T cell responses to AZD1222 COVID-19 vaccine. Study-level results: Donors were chiefly white British, with a greater number of females, and clonal diversity was perhaps underestimated. Baseline testing showed seropositivity in only five or six AZD1222 recipients. Close to half of spike-specific TCRs reportedly recognize unmutated variant regions. Repertoire sampling happened only post peak T cell response.

The sequencing here drew on peripheral blood, taken on day 0 of MenACWY control vaccination. The receptor was isolated from an adult in good health. The chain combines TRBV25-1 with TRBJ1-2; D not certain. The CDR3 reads CASSGTFGQSWIGGYTF. CDR3 DNA: TGTGCCAGCAGTGGCACTTTCGGGCAGTCCTGGATCGGTGGCTACACCTTC.